The TCR beta chain under discussion was sequenced for a study of T cells expressing NK-cell markers. About the research overall: Sorted CD3+CD56+NKG2C+, CD3+CD56+NKG2C- and CD3+CD56-NKG2C+ T cells provided the TCR beta repertoires. There were seven HCMV-seropositive donors and one seronegative donor among the eight sequenced.

Concerning this clonotype: What it recognizes is unknown.

Study outcomes and limitations: Four donors likewise had their CD3+CD56-NKG2C+ fraction led by these clonotypes.

One entry per CDR3 protein, without DNA, is what TCRdb gives after re-calling the 5' RACE reads. There are tens of thousands of distinct CDR3 sequences in the sample, with approximately 60% held by the top ten. Sequencing was done on a sample of blood T cells: a sorted CD56 or NKG2C T cell subset, CD4+ or CD8+ T cells, or bulk PBMC T cells (not recorded which). The sequence was obtained from a woman between 18 and 69 years old in good health.

The CDR3 is CASRQGSYGYTF. The chain recombines TRBV2 with TRBJ1-2; the TCRdb call, TRBD1, lacks DNA for checking. Germline-derived CDR1 and CDR2 are SNHLY and FYNNEI. CDR3 size: 12 residues.